This T cell receptor beta chain originates from a study of T cell responses to AZD1222 COVID-19 vaccine. Whole-study findings and limits: There were vaccine-associated CD4 TCRs across spike, dominant at 160-218 and 743-854. Clonal diversity was possibly underestimated; the donors were predominantly white British and more often female.

As for this clone: Its antigen is currently unknown.

Data came from immunoSEQ multiplex PCR; TCRdb stores just in-frame clones and leaves some out. There are fewer than 150,000 clones in the sample; approximately 92% occur only once, and about 6.7% lies in the top ten. This CDR3 has 14 amino acids. The junction had 7 bases not matched to a gene; V was cut back by 7 bases and J by 5 bases. Germline CDR1 reads SNHLY; CDR2 reads FYNNEI. This sequence joins TRBV2 and TRBJ2-1; TRBD2 matches at 8 bases. This specimen consisted of peripheral blood, obtained 28 days after the second AZD1222 dose. This sequence was found in an adult who received the AZD1222 COVID-19 vaccine. The CDR3 protein is CASKLGLGDNEQFF. The CDR3 nucleotides read TGTGCCAGCAAGCTGGGACTAGGGGACAATGAGCAGTTCTTC.